This TCR beta chain was retrieved from a study of blood T cell repertoires in COVID-19 (dated by TCRdb to the early 2020s). Describing the broader study: The collaborator samples originated in the United States, Italy and Spain and spanned the acute and convalescent phases of COVID-19. The prospective study material was composed of cDNA or gDNA derived from T cells, B-cell-depleted T cells, or PBMCs. The dataset comprised deeply sampled blood TCRbeta repertoires from subjects exposed to, actively infected with, or recovered from COVID-19. Sample metadata almost always included a de-identified subject ID, COVID-19 status, age in years and sex. Where available, HLA class I and class II types were obtained from metadata supplied by the sample provider rather than from assay-based typing. The repertoires were released in a freely available public database intended as a resource for research on the immune response to SARS-CoV-2. Samples came from the ongoing ImmuneRACE study (first 160 participants) plus 1,254 subjects from 6 global collaborators. Overall study results and their limits: The quantity of clinical and demographic metadata differed by source and by participant and was supplied without curation.

Reading the germline V gene gives CDR1 KGHSH and CDR2 LQKENI. V is pared back by 0 bases and J by 7 bases, with 7 bases lying between the germline termini. CDR3 length: 14 amino acids, cysteine to phenylalanine. The kept DNA is CDR3 alone, 42 bases in frame from the first base. Concerning this clone itself: Its recognized antigen is unknown. No much larger clone exists at a distance of one base, and base qualities are not known.

TCRbeta CDR3 regions were amplified from genomic DNA by means of the immunoSEQ Assay, a bias-controlled multiplex PCR. Under the source paper's analysis protocol: Nucleated cell counts per sample were estimated from amplification of reference gene primers within the assay. To quantify the absolute abundance of each unique TCRbeta CDR3 rearrangement, sequence reads were collapsed and filtered. For each sample, productive Simpson clonality was calculated as the square root of Simpson's diversity index across productive rearrangements. The table comes from immuneACCESS by way of TCRdb, which keeps in-frame sequences with V and J called. Part of the clones is missing from these tables; in studies checked, under half for an unresolved V gene and the rest for unknown reasons. V and J calls and clone size follow that table, whereas D and trimming were derived from the DNA. Present in this sample are over 100,000 clones, 75% to 90% of which were seen just once. The ten largest clonotypes hold 3.5% to 5.5% of the sample.

Whole blood was collected in K2EDTA tubes by collaborating institutions according to the institutions' own protocols. Collaborator samples were shipped for TCRbeta analysis as frozen whole blood, isolated PBMCs, or DNA extracted from either sample type. The rearrangement combines TRBV18 with TRBJ1-6, and the D gene may be TRBD1, 6 bases matching. The sequencing sample was made of peripheral blood. This clonotype was obtained from a human donor in a cohort sampled during active COVID-19. The CDR3 corresponds to CASSPPQGNSPLHF. The DNA sequence is TGTGCCAGCTCACCACCTCAGGGGAATTCACCCCTCCACTTT.